This TCR beta chain comes out of a study of T cell responses to AZD1222 COVID-19 vaccine (TCRdb year 2021). For context, the study as a whole: AZD1222 recipients whose second dose came at about 4 weeks and those whose second dose came at about 12 weeks were combined into one group, since spike-specific TCR depth and breadth did not differ between the two schedules. Trial participants were enrolled by age into 18-55, 56-69 and 70-plus year subgroups, with 148, 28 and 57 TCR-sequenced participants respectively. A total of 233 trial participants underwent TCR sequencing, of whom around 200 received two doses of AZD1222 and about 26 received two doses of the MenACWY control vaccine. Study-level results and caveats: Because no day 14 peak-response samples were available, repertoires were characterized only after the peak T cell response. Conclusions about previously exposed vaccinees were limited because only six AZD1222 recipients were SARS-CoV-2 seropositive at baseline. Participants were mostly white British and included more females than males, and it was suggested by the authors that clonal diversity may have been underestimated. Reportedly, close to half of the unique spike-specific TCRs recognized epitopes lying outside the regions that are mutated in the B.1.351 and B.1.1.7 variants. Spike-specific TCR breadth and depth rose significantly after two AZD1222 doses compared with day 0 and with MenACWY recipients. The 56-69-year group was small, and its depth increase did not reach significance, likely because of low power. Vaccine-associated CD4 TCRs spanned the whole spike protein, with dominant responses in regions 160-218 and 743-854.

V drops 2 bases and J drops 0 bases, leaving 8 bases in between. There are 14 amino acids in the CDR3, from cysteine to phenylalanine inclusive. Only CDR3 DNA remains: 42 bases, in frame from the first base. CDR1 and CDR2, looked up from the germline V gene, are SGHRS and YFSETQ. Notes on this clone: Its antigen remains undetermined. Base qualities are missing; no much larger clone stands one base away.

The meaning of the sample's time point label: baseline before first vaccination. Samples from vaccinated people were obtained from the UK trials COV001 and COV002, which included a single-blind randomized controlled phase 2/3 trial of AZD1222 (ChAdOx1 nCoV-19) in healthy adults. For TCRbeta chain sequencing, PBMC samples were collected from trial participants at day 0 and at day 28 after the second dose. The CDR3 regions of human TCRbeta chains were subjected to immunosequencing. The paper's processing steps were these. Repertoire TCRs were checked for matches against a reference library of SARS-CoV-2-specific TCRs that had been generated using the MIRA antigen-specificity platform. Breadth was defined as the fraction of unique TCRs that were SARS-CoV-2-associated. Depth was defined as the fraction of total T cells that were SARS-CoV-2-associated. Using the MIRA data, every spike-specific TCR was mapped to the spike region that the TCR reacted to and assigned to either a CD4 or a CD8 class. Log10-transformed breadth and depth values were compared by one-way ANOVA with Sidak's multiple comparisons tests. This immuneACCESS table, as held by TCRdb, lists in-frame sequences with V and J called but not all clones. Of the missing ones, under half trace to an unresolved V gene in checked studies; the others have no known cause. V, J and clone size are taken as reported in that table, and D and trimming were inferred from the DNA itself. For this sample the table gives around 63,000 clones, of which about 85% were detected only once. The ten largest clonotypes hold about 19% of the sample.

This clonotype was sampled from an adult in good health. The source was peripheral blood, collected on day 0 of AZD1222 vaccination. The sequence links TRBV5-1 to TRBJ1-2; no confident D gene assignment can be made. The CDR3 loop reads CASSFEGPNYGYTF. Here is the DNA: TGCGCCAGCAGCTTTGAAGGGCCTAACTATGGCTACACCTTC.